The 32 T cell receptor beta chains reported below all come from one sample, sequenced in a study of CD8+ T cells in alopecia areata (dated by TCRdb to 2016 to 2018). What the time point label conveys for this sample: less than 30 weeks on oral tofacitinib. This specimen's treatment or condition label, interpreted: oral pan-JAK inhibitor, 5-10 mg twice daily. To prepare the library, the immunoSEQ multiplex PCR assay was applied. RNA was extracted from all samples and reverse transcribed into cDNA as template for TCR sequencing. What TCRdb holds here is the immuneACCESS table cut down to in-frame rearrangements. Part of the clones is not present; checked against another copy, under half of the missing clones reflect an unresolved V gene, and the others are unexplained. The sample table holds approximately 180,000 clones, of which about 53% were seen once. Of the sample, about 10% is held by the ten largest clones.

The sequencing used CD8+ T cells sorted from blood, collected at week 24, from a patient treated with tofacitinib. These receptors all come from a human donor with alopecia areata.

This chain uses TRBV19 with TRBJ1-6, with TRBD1 identical over 7 bases. The CDR3 length is 15 residues. Germline lookup yields CDR1 LNHDA and CDR2 SQIVND (reference sequence). Trimming cost V 5 bases and J 4 bases; bases outside gene matches: 5. This chain's CDR3 is CASSFGQDYNSPLHF. CDR3 DNA: TGTGCCAGTAGTTTCGGACAGGATTATAATTCACCCCTCCACTTT.

This chain connects TRBV7-6 to TRBJ1-4, with 9 positions matching TRBD1. J gave up 6 bases and V 5 bases, and 4 bases lay outside the gene matches. This CDR3 spans 14 amino acids. Germline values: CDR1 SGHVS, CDR2 FNYEAQ. This chain's CDR3 is CASSQDRGDEKLFF. The CDR3 nucleotides read TGTGCCAGCAGCCAAGACAGGGGGGATGAAAAACTGTTTTTT.

This chain links TRBV30 with TRBJ2-2; D not resolved. V was trimmed by 0 bases and J by 6 bases, leaving 8 bases between them. This CDR3 has 13 residues. CDR1 and CDR2 from the germline V gene are GTSNPN and SVGIG (reference sequence). The CDR3 loop is CAWSVLSAGELFF. The CDR3 DNA reads as TGTGCCTGGAGTGTACTAAGCGCCGGGGAGCTGTTTTTT.

This clone was observed a few times. The CDR3 DNA reads as TGTGCCAGCAGTTTAGATGAGGGGGGCGTCTATGGCTACACCTTC. Protein product: CASSLDEGGVYGYTF. The J gene is TRBJ1-2, the V gene TRBV27, with D perhaps matching TRBD1 (6 bases). In germline, CDR1 is MNHEY, CDR2 SMNVEV (reference sequence). Between the trimmed V and J ends, which lost 2 bases and 4 bases, there was a span of 14 bases. The CDR3 has 15 residues.

The chain uses TRBV30 and TRBJ2-7; no clear D gene. V lost 2 bases to trimming and J lost 7 bases, with 12 bases between them. Germline V CDR1 and CDR2: GTSNPN, SVGIG (reference sequence). CDR3 length: 12 residues. DNA for the CDR3: TGTGCCTGGAGTCATGCCCCCGGAGAGCAGTACTTC. This gives the protein CAWSHAPGEQYF.

The rearrangement uses TRBV7-8 and TRBJ1-5; TRBD1 matches at 9 bases. This CDR3 is built from 14 residues. V lost 5 bases, J lost 5 bases, and 4 bases stayed unmatched. CDR1 and CDR2 from the germline V gene are SGHVS and FQNEAQ. The CDR3 DNA is TGTGCCAGCAGCCCCTGGGACAGGGATCAGCCCCAGCATTTT. This encodes CASSPWDRDQPQHF.

This chain links TRBV7-8 with TRBJ2-7; 7 bases line up with TRBD2. In germline, CDR1 is SGHVS, CDR2 FQNEAQ. This CDR3 comprises 14 residues. The trim removed 2 bases at V and 10 bases at J, leaving 11 bases unmatched. DNA for the CDR3: TGTGCCAGCAGCTTAAATGCGGCTAGCGGTCTTCAGTACTTC. Its translation is CASSLNAASGLQYF.

This clone was observed a few times. The genes are TRBV6-5 and TRBJ1-5; D perhaps matches TRBD1 (6 bases). The CDR3 spans 12 residues. Deletions cut 6 bases from V and 4 bases from J, with 7 bases between. CDR1 MNHEY and CDR2 SVGAGI come from the germline V gene. CDR3 protein: CASRGANQPQHF. The CDR3 region has the DNA TGTGCCAGCAGGGGGGCTAATCAGCCCCAGCATTTT.

This clone was counted between two and nine times. The rearrangement uses TRBV4-3 and TRBJ1-1; perhaps TRBD1 as D (6 bases). CDR1 and CDR2 (germline): LGHNA, YSLEER. CDR3 length: 16 amino acids. Trimming removed 7 bases from V and 1 base from J, with 19 bases in between. The DNA for the CDR3 is TGCGCCAGCACCCCGGGGGGGCTGGGGACGAACACTGAAGCTTTCTTT. It is translated as CASTPGGLGTNTEAFF.

The chain recombines TRBV19 with TRBJ2-1, with a possible D match to TRBD2 (6 bases). Germline lookup yields CDR1 LNHDA and CDR2 SQIVND (reference sequence). The CDR3 loop spans 14 amino acids. The germline V and J ends were trimmed by 5 bases and 9 bases, with 17 bases remaining between them. In nucleotides, the CDR3 is TGTGCCAGTAGTCCCGAGGCGGGGTTGGGTGAGCAGTTCTTC. Translation gives CASSPEAGLGEQFF. Drawing the rest from reference TRBV19 and TRBJ2-1, the complete variable domain is DGGITQSPKYLFRKEGQNVTLSCEQNLNHDAMYWYRQDPGQGLRLIYYSQIVNDFQKGDIAEGYSVSREKKESFPLTVTSAQKNPTAFYLCASSPEAGLGEQFFGPGTRLTVL.

V usage is TRBV10-2 and J usage is TRBJ1-4; the D gene is possibly TRBD1 (5 bases). V lost 3 bases and J lost 8, with 13 bases in between. This CDR3 has 14 amino acids. CDR1 is WSHSY and CDR2 is SAAADI in the germline V gene. CDR3 bases: TGCGCCAGCAGTGATGACAGCGGGCCCGAAAAACTGTTTTTT. Amino acid sequence: CASSDDSGPEKLFF.

The chain employs TRBV4-3 and TRBJ2-7; no definite D call. Germline V CDR1 and CDR2: LGHNA, YSLEER. V gave up 0 bases and J gave up 1 base, with 7 bases separating them. The CDR3 sequence is 14 residues long. The CDR3 DNA follows: TGCGCCAGCAGCCAAGACCGGTGGTCCTACGAGCAGTACTTC. Protein: CASSQDRWSYEQYF.

This chain connects TRBV5-1 to TRBJ2-1; D might be TRBD2 (6 bases). The CDR3 length is 15 residues. V was trimmed by 3 bases and J by 7 bases, leaving 17 bases between them. Germline CDR1 SGHRS, CDR2 YFSETQ. CDR3 protein: CASSWRAPVQNEQFF. The CDR3 region has the DNA TGCGCCAGCAGCTGGAGGGCACCGGTACAGAATGAGCAGTTCTTC.

The chain combines TRBV5-6 with TRBJ1-2; possible D gene TRBD1, 5 bases. The CDR3 is 12 residues long. Germline-derived CDR1 and CDR2 are SGHDT and YYEEEE. V shed 4 bases and J shed 3 bases, with 7 bases lying between them. This CDR3 is CASSRGDYGYTF. The DNA for the CDR3 is TGTGCCAGCAGCCGGGGGGACTATGGCTACACCTTC.

This clone turned up a few times. The chain links TRBV2 to TRBJ2-3; 7 bases align to TRBD2. The CDR3 is 15 amino acids. From germline, CDR1 is SNHLY and CDR2 FYNNEI. Trimming at V came to 7 bases and at J to 1 base, leaving 8 bases not matched to a gene. The CDR3 protein is CASILGAGGTDTQYF. Written as DNA, the CDR3 is TGTGCCAGCATCCTTGGGGCGGGGGGCACAGATACGCAGTATTTT.

In this sample, this clone turned up a few times. The V and J genes are TRBV29-1 and TRBJ1-1, with no clear D. Looked up from germline, CDR1 is SQVTM and CDR2 is ANQGSEA. This CDR3 is built from 12 residues. Trimming removed 3 bases at V and 0 bases at J, with 5 bases between. The CDR3 loop is CSVDNLNTEAFF. CDR3 bases: TGCAGCGTTGACAATTTGAACACTGAAGCTTTCTTT.

This chain links TRBV29-1 with TRBJ2-5; TRBD1 matches at 10 bases. Germline V CDR1 and CDR2: SQVTM, ANQGSEA. This CDR3 spans 14 amino acids. The trim removed 7 bases at V and 7 bases at J, leaving 12 bases unmatched. CDR3 amino acids: CSAAGQGDLGTQYF. In DNA, the CDR3 is TGCAGCGCCGCTGGACAGGGGGACCTGGGGACCCAGTACTTC.

For the CDR3, the DNA is TGTGCCAGCAGCTTAGAGGCTAGCGGCTCCTACGAGCAGTACTTC. It codes for CASSLEASGSYEQYF. The rearrangement uses TRBV11-2 and TRBJ2-7, with 7 bases identical to TRBD2. Germline CDR1 reads SGHAT; CDR2 reads FQNNGV. The ends lost 0 bases at V and 0 bases at J; junction bases unmatched: 2. The CDR3 is made up of 15 amino acids.

V usage is TRBV5-4 and J usage is TRBJ1-2; possibly TRBD1 for D (5 bases). Germline V gene sequence: CDR1 SGHNT, CDR2 YYREEE (reference sequence). This CDR3 has 11 amino acids. The V gene lost 3 bases and the J gene lost 7 bases, with 7 bases spanning the gap. The CDR3 region is CASSSGGGYTF. The DNA of the CDR3 is TGTGCCAGCAGCTCGGGGGGTGGCTACACCTTC.

The J gene is TRBJ1-4, the V gene TRBV7-9; no clear D gene. This CDR3 comprises 13 residues. The V and J ends lost 4 bases and 4 bases respectively, with 7 bases between them. CDR1 is SEHNR, CDR2 FQNEAQ, per germline (reference sequence). The CDR3 loop reads CASSWNSNEKLFF. CDR3 in DNA: TGTGCCAGCAGCTGGAACAGTAATGAAAAACTGTTTTTT.

The chain employs TRBV4-1 and TRBJ2-1; D possibly corresponds to TRBD1 (6 bases). Germline assignment: CDR1 MGHRA and CDR2 YSYEKL. This CDR3 is 15 amino acids long. Trimming removed 0 bases from V and 5 bases from J, with 11 bases in between. CDR3 protein: CASSQDSGQHNEQFF. DNA of the CDR3: TGCGCCAGCAGCCAAGACTCGGGACAACACAATGAGCAGTTCTTC.

The chain is built from TRBV29-1 and TRBJ2-1; 7 bases align to TRBD2. V gave up 4 bases and J gave up 7 bases; unmatched junction bases: 7. Germline V gene lookup returns CDR1 SQVTM and CDR2 ANQGSEA. The CDR3 is 13 residues long. CDR3: CSVVGLAENEQFF. The CDR3, as DNA: TGCAGCGTTGTAGGGCTAGCGGAAAATGAGCAGTTCTTC.

This clone was seen once. The chain joins TRBV30 to TRBJ2-7; D might be TRBD1 (5 bases). Germline V gene sequence: CDR1 GTSNPN, CDR2 SVGIG (reference sequence). The length of the CDR3 is 13 residues. The V end was cut by 5 bases, the J end by 2 bases, with 13 bases between. The CDR3 loop reads CAWDQGTTYEQYF. The DNA of the CDR3 is TGTGCCTGGGACCAGGGTACCACCTACGAGCAGTACTTC.

The chain is built from TRBV30 and TRBJ1-2, with D unclear. CDR3 length: 11 amino acids. V was trimmed by 1 base and J by 4 bases, leaving 4 bases between them. From germline, CDR1 is GTSNPN and CDR2 SVGIG (reference sequence). DNA for the CDR3: TGTGCCTGGAGTGACGGCTATGGCTACACCTTC. Its translation is CAWSDGYGYTF.

This clone has a handful of counts. V usage is TRBV4-3 and J usage is TRBJ1-1, with D uncertain. V was pared by 5 bases and J by 0 bases, with 7 bases between. The CDR3 length is 13 residues. Germline CDR1 and CDR2: LGHNA and YSLEER. This chain's CDR3 is CASSYSVNTEAFF. Here the CDR3 DNA reads TGCGCCAGCAGCTATTCGGTGAACACTGAAGCTTTCTTT.

The CDR3 nucleotides are TGTGCCAGCAGCTCCAGCCCACAAGAGACCCAGTACTTC. Translated: CASSSSPQETQYF. The chain couples TRBV2 to TRBJ2-5, with unresolved D. The V end lost 6 bases, the J end lost 2 bases, and 10 bases lay between the germline ends. Germline-derived CDR1 and CDR2 are SNHLY and FYNNEI. This CDR3 is built from 13 residues.

The chain joins TRBV10-3 to TRBJ2-1; the D gene is possibly TRBD2 (6 bases). V was shortened by 4 bases and J by 2 bases, with 12 bases between the two germline ends. The length of the CDR3 is 15 residues. Germline CDR1 is ENHRY and CDR2 is SYGVKD. CDR3 sequence: CAISGEGLTYNEQFF. CDR3 DNA sequence: TGTGCCATCAGTGGAGAGGGACTGACCTACAATGAGCAGTTCTTC.

A word on this clone: The sample contains more than one DNA sequence encoding this CDR3. The chain recombines TRBV7-9 with TRBJ2-3; D is possibly TRBD2 (5 bases). The CDR3 is 15 residues long. With 5 bases removed from V and 0 bases from J, the gap between germline ends came to 12 bases. Germline V gene lookup returns CDR1 SEHNR and CDR2 FQNEAQ (reference sequence). CDR3 coding DNA: TGTGCCAGCAGCCCCCCGGGAATTAGCACAGATACGCAGTATTTT. Protein: CASSPPGISTDTQYF.

The chain couples TRBV4-3 to TRBJ2-7; 7 bases are a match to TRBD1. The germline V gene encodes CDR1 LGHNA and CDR2 YSLEER. The V gene end was trimmed by 0 bases and the J gene end by 2 bases; junction bases not matched to a gene: 7. The CDR3 extends over 16 amino acids. For the CDR3, the DNA is TGCGCCAGCAGCCAAGATAGTAGGACAGGAACCTACGAGCAGTACTTC. Protein: CASSQDSRTGTYEQYF.

The V call is TRBV25-1, the J call TRBJ2-3; no clear D. Germline lookup yields CDR1 MGHDK and CDR2 SYGVNS. This CDR3 has 11 residues. V was pared by 5 bases and J by 2 bases, with 2 bases between. CDR3 in DNA: TGTGCCAGCAGTTACACAGATACGCAGTATTTT. This encodes CASSYTDTQYF.

This clone appeared once. The chain joins TRBV9 to TRBJ1-2; the D is unclear. Germline V gene lookup returns CDR1 SGDLS and CDR2 YYNGEE. Trimming removed 5 bases at V and 5 bases at J, with 16 bases between. This CDR3 spans 14 amino acids. CDR3 sequence: CASSGPGSDYGYTF. The CDR3 DNA reads TGTGCCAGCAGTGGGCCCGGGTCCGATTATGGCTACACCTTC.

This clone was counted between two and nine times. The rearrangement links TRBV9 to TRBJ2-7; maybe TRBD2 (5 bases). The V end lost 2 bases, the J end lost 6 bases, and 12 bases lay between the germline ends. There are 13 residues in the CDR3. The V gene's germline CDR1 is SGDLS and CDR2 YYNGEE. DNA of the CDR3: TGTGCCAGCAGCGTCCGGGATCACCGCGAGCAGTACTTC. Its protein is CASSVRDHREQYF. The variable domain in full, completed from reference TRBV9 and TRBJ2-7, reads DSGVTQTPKHLITATGQRVTLRCSPRSGDLSVYWYQQSLDQGLQFLIQYYNGEERAKGNILERFSAQQFPDLHSELNLSSLELGDSALYFCASSVRDHREQYFGPGTRLTVT.